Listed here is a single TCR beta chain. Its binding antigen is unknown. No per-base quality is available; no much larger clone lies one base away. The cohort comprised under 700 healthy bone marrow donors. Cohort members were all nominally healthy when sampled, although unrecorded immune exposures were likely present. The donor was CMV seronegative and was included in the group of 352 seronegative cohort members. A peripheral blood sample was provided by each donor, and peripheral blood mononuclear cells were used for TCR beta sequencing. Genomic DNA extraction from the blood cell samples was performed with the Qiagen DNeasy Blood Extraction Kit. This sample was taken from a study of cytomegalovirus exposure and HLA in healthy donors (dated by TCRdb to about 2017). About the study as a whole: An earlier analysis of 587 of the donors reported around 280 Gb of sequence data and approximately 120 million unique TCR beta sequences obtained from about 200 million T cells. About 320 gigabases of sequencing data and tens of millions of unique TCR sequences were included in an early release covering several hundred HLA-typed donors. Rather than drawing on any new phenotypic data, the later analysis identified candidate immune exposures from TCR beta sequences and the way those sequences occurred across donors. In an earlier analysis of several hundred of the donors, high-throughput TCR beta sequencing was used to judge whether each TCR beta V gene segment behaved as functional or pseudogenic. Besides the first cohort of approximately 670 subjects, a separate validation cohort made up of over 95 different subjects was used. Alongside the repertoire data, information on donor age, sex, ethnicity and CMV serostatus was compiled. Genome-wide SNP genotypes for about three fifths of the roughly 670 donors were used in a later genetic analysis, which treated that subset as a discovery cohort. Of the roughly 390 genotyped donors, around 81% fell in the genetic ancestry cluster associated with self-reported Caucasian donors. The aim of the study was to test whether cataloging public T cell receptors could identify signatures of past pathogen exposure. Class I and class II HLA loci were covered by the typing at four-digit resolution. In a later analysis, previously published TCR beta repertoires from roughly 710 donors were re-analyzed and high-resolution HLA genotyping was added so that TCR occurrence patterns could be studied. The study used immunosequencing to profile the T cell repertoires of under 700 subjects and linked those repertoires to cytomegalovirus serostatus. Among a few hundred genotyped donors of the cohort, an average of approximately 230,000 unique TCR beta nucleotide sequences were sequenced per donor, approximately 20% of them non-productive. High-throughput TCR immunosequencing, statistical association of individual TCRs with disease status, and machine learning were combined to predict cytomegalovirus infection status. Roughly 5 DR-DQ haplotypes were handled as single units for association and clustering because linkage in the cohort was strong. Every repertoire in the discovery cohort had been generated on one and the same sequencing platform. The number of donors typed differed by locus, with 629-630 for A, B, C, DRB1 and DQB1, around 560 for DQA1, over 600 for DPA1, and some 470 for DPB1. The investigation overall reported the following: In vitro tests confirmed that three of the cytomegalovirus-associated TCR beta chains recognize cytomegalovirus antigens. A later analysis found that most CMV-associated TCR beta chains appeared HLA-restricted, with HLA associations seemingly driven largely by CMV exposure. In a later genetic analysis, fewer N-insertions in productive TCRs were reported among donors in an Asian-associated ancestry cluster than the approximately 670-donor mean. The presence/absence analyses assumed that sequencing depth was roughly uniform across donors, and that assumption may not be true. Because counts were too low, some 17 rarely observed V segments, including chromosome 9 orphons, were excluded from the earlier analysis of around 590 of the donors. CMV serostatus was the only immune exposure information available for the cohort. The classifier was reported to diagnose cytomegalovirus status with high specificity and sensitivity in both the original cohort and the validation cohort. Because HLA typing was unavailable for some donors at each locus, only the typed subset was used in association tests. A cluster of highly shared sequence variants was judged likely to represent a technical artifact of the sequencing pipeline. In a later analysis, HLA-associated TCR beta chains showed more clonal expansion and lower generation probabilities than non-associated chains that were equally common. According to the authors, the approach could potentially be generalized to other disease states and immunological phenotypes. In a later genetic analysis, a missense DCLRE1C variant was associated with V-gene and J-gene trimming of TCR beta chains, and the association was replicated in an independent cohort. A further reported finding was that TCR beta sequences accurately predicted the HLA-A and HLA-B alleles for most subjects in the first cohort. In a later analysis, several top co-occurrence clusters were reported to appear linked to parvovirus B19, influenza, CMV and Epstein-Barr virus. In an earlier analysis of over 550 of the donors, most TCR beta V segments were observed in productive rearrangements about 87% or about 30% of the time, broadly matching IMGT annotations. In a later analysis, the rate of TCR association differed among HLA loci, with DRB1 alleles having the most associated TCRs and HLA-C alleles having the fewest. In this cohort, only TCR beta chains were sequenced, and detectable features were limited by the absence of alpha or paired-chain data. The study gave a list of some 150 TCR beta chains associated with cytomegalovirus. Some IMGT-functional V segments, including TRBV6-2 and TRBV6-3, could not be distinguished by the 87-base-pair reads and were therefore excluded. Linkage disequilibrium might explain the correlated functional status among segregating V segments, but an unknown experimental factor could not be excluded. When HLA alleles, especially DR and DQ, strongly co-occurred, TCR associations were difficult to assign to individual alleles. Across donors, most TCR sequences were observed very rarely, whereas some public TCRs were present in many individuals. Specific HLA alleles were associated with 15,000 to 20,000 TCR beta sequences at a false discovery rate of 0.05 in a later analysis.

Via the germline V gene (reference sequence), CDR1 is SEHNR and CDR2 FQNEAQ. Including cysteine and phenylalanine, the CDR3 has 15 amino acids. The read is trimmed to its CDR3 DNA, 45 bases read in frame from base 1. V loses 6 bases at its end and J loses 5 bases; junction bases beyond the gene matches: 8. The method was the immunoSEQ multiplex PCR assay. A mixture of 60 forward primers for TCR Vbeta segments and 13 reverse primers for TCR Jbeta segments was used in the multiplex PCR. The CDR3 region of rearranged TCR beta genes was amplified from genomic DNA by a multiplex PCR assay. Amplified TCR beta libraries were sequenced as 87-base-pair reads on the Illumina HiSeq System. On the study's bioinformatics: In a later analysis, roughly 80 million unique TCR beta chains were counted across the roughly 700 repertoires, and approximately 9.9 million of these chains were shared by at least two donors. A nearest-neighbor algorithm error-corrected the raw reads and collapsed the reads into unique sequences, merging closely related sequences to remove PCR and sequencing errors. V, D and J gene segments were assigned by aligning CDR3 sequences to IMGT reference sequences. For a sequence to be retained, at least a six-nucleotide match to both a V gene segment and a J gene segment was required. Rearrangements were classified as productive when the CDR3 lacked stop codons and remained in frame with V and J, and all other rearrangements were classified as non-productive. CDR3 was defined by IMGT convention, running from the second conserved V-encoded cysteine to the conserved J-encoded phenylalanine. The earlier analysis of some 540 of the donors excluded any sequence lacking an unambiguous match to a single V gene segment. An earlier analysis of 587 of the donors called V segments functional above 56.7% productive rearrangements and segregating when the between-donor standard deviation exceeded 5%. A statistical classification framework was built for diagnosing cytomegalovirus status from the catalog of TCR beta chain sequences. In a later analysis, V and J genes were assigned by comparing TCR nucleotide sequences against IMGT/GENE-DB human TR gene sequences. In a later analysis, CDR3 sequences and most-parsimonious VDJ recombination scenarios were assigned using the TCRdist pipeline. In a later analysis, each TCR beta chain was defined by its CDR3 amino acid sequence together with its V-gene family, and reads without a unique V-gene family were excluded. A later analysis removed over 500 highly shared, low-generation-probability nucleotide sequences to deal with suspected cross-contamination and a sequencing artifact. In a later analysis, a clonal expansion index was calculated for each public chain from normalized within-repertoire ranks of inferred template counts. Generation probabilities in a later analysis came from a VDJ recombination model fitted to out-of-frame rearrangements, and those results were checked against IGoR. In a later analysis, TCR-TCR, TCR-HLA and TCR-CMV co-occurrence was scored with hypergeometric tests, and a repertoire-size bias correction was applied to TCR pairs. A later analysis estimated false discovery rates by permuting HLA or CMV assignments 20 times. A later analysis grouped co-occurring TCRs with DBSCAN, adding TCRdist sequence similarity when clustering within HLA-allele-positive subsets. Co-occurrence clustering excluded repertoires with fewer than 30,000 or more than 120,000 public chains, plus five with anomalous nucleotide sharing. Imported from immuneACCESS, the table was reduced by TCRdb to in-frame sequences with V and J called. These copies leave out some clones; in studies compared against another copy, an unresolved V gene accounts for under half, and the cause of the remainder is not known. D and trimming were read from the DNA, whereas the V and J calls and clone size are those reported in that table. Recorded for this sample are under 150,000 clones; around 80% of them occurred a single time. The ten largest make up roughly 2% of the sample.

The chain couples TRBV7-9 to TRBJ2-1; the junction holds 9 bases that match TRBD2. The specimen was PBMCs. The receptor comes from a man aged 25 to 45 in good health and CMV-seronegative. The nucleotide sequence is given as TGTGCCAGCAGTCAGGGACTAGCCCTCCACAATGAGCAGTTCTTC. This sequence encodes CASSQGLALHNEQFF.